This TCR beta chain was identified in a study of cytomegalovirus exposure and HLA in healthy donors. Study-wide results and caveats: The authors later linked a missense DCLRE1C variant to TCR beta V- and J-gene trimming. Three chains tied to CMV proved CMV antigen-specific in vitro. Highly shared sequence variants in one cluster were likely a sequencing artifact. Presence/absence analyses took donor sequencing depth as roughly uniform.

A note on this clone: Antigen unknown.

J was trimmed by 5 bases and V by 6 bases; bases with no gene match: 13. The germline CDR1 and CDR2 sequences are SGHTA and FQGNSA. The CDR3 is 17 amino acids. The PCR had 60 Vbeta and 13 Jbeta primers. Data came from immunoSEQ multiplex PCR; TCRdb stores just in-frame clones and leaves some out. In the table there are approximately 160,000 clones, around three quarters of which are singletons. The source material was PBMCs. The sequence was obtained from a man aged 40-49 years in good health and CMV-seronegative. The rearrangement joins TRBV7-2 to TRBJ2-2, with 9 bases fitting TRBD2. This chain's CDR3 is CASRRGGGRAVTGELFF. As DNA, the CDR3 is TGTGCCAGCAGAAGGGGGGGCGGGAGGGCCGTTACCGGGGAGCTGTTTTTT.